This T cell receptor (beta chain) is drawn from a study of early T cells in non-severe SARS-CoV-2 infection. In this sample, this clonotype turned up a few times. MiXCR, applied by TCRdb to the 5' RACE reads, yields one record per CDR3 protein. Among over 95,000 distinct CDR3 sequences listed, over 15% were seen once. V lost 6 bases and J lost 1; bases outside the gene matches: 3. The CDR3 runs to 14 residues. Germline lookup yields CDR1 SGHTA and CDR2 FQGNSA. The sample comprised whole blood. The gene calls are TRBV7-2 and TRBJ2-7, with 10 bases that match TRBD2. The receptor was derived from an adult who was a healthcare worker with PCR-confirmed SARS-CoV-2 infection or an uninfected control (not recorded which). CDR3 residues: CASRLAGKSYEQYF. As DNA, the CDR3 is TGTGCCAGCAGACTAGCGGGGAAATCCTACGAGCAGTACTTC.